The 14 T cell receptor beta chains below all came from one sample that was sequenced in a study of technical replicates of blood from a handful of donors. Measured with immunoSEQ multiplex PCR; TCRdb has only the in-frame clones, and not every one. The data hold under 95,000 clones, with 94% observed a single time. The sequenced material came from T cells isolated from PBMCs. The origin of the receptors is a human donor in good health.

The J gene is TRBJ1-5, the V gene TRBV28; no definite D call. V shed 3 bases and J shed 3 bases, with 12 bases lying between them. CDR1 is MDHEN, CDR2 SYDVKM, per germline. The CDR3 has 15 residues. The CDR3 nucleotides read TGTGCCAGCAGTTTTTGGCAGGCCCTCAATCAGCCCCAGCATTTT. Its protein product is CASSFWQALNQPQHF.

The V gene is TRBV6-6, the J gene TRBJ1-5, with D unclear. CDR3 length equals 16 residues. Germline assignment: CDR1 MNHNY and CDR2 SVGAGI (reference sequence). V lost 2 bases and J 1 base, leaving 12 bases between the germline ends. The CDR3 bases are TGTGCCAGCAGTTACAACCGGGTGGAAAGCAATCAGCCCCAGCATTTT. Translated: CASSYNRVESNQPQHF.

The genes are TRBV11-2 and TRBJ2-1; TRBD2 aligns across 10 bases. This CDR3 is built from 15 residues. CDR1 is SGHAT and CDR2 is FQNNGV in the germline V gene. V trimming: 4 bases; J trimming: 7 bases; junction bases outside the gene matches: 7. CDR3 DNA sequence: TGTGCCAGCAGCTCAAGCGGGGGGGCCTGGAATGAGCAGTTCTTC. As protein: CASSSSGGAWNEQFF. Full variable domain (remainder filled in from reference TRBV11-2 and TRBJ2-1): EAGVAQSPRYKIIEKRQSVAFWCNPISGHATLYWYQQILGQGPKLLIQFQNNGVVDDSQLPKDRFSAERLKGVDSTLKIQPAKLEDSAVYLCASSSSGGAWNEQFFGPGTRLTVL.

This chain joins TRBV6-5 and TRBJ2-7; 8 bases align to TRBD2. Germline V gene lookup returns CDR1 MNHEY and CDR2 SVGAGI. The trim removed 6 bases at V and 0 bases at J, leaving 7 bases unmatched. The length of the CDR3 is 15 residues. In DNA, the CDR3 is TGTGCCAGCAGGCAGAATAGCGGGGACTCCTACGAGCAGTACTTC. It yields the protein CASRQNSGDSYEQYF.

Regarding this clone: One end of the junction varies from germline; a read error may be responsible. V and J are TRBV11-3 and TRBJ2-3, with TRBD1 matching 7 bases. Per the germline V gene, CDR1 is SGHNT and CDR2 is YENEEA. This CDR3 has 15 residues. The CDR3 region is CASSTRQGRTDTQYF. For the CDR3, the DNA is TGTGCCAGCAGCACAAGACAGGGACGCACGGATACGCAGTATTTT.

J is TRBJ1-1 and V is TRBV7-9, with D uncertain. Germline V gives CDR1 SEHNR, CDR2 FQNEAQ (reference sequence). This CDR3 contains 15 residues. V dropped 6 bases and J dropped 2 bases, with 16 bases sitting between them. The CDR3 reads CASSRKTPVNTEAFF. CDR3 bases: TGTGCCAGCAGTCGTAAGACACCCGTTAACACTGAAGCTTTCTTT.

This CDR3 reads CASSHRGPNEQYF. The CDR3 nucleotides read TGTGCCAGCAGCCACAGGGGGCCCAACGAGCAGTACTTC. The chain links TRBV28 to TRBJ2-7, with 9 bases lining up with TRBD1. CDR3 length: 13 amino acids. With 6 bases clipped from V and 5 bases from J, the junction kept 5 bases outside the gene matches. Per germline, CDR1 MDHEN and CDR2 SYDVKM.

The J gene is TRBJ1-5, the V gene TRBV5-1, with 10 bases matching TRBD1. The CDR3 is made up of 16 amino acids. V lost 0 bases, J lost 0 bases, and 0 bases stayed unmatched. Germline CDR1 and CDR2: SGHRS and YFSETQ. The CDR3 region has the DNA TGCGCCAGCAGCTTGGGGACAGGGGGTAGCAATCAGCCCCAGCATTTT. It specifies CASSLGTGGSNQPQHF.

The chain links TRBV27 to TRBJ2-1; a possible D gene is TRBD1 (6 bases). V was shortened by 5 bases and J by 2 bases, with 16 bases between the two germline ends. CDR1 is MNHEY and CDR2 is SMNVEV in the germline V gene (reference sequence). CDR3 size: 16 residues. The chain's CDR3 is CASSKLTGYTYNEQFF. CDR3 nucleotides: TGTGCCAGCAGTAAATTAACAGGGTACACCTACAATGAGCAGTTCTTC.

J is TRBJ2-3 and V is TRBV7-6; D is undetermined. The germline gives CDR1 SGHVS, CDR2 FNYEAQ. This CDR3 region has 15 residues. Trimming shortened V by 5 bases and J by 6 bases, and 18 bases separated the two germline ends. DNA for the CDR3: TGTGCCAGCAGCCCCCGAGTATGGAGATCTGATACGCAGTATTTT. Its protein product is CASSPRVWRSDTQYF.

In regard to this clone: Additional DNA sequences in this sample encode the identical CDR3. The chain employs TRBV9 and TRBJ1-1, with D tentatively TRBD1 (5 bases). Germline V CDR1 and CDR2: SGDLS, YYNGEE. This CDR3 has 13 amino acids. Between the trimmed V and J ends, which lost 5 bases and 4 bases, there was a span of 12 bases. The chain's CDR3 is CASSLGGGTEAFF. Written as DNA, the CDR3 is TGTGCCAGCAGTCTGGGGGGGGGCACTGAAGCTTTCTTT.

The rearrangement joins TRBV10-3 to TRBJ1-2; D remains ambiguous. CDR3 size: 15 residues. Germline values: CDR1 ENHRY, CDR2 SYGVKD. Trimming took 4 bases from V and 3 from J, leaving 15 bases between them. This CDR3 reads CAISVTPASDYGYTF. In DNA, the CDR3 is TGTGCCATCAGTGTGACTCCCGCGAGCGACTATGGCTACACCTTC.

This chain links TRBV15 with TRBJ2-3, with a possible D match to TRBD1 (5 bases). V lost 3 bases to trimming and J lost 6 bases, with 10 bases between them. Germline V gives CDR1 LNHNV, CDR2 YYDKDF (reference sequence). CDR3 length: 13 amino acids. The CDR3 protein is CATSRETADTQYF. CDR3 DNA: TGTGCCACCAGCAGGGAGACAGCTGATACGCAGTATTTT.

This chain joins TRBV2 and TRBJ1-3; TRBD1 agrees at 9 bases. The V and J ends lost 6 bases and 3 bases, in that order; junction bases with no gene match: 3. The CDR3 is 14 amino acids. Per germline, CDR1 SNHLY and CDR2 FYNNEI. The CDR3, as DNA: TGTGCCAGCAGGGACAGGGGATTTGGAAACACCATATATTTT. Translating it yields CASRDRGFGNTIYF.